One TCR beta chain is described in this entry. These data come from a study of blood T cell repertoires in COVID-19. On the study more broadly: In each case, the material was cDNA or gDNA derived from T cells, B-cell-depleted T cells, or PBMCs.

Data came from immunoSEQ multiplex PCR; TCRdb stores just in-frame clones and leaves some out. The sample records around 130,000 clones, about 83% being singletons. The TCR originated in a human donor in a cohort sampled during active COVID-19. Sample: peripheral blood.

The CDR3, as DNA: TGTGCCAGCAGCCTCCTAGGAGCGGGGGGGAACAATGAGCAGTTCTTC. Translated, it gives CASSLLGAGGNNEQFF. J is TRBJ2-1 and V is TRBV6-6, with 10 nucleotides matching TRBD2. Germline V gives CDR1 MNHNY, CDR2 SVGAGI (reference sequence). This CDR3 is 16 amino acids long. The V gene end was trimmed by 6 bases and the J gene end by 5 bases; junction bases not matched to a gene: 10.